The sample holds one count of the clone carrying this T cell receptor beta chain. Methods used by the authors: Cell counts per sample came from amplifying reference gene primers. TCRdb keeps only in-frame clones here, not all; method: immunoSEQ multiplex PCR. V and J calls plus clone size are reproduced from that table; the DNA served to infer D and trimming. Of roughly 170,000 clones in the sample, around 74% are singletons; the top ten hold around 3%. Germline-derived CDR1 and CDR2 are LGHNT and FRNRAP. After removal of 3 bases from V and 10 bases from J, the junction contained 3 bases not matched to a gene. The CDR3 has 12 residues. The record originates from a study of blood T cell repertoires in COVID-19.

Sequencing was carried out using peripheral blood. This chain links TRBV12-5 with TRBJ2-1; 7 bases fit TRBD1. This sequence originates from a woman older than 75 with acute or convalescent COVID-19. The CDR3 protein is CASGLGGTEQFF. In DNA form, the CDR3 reads TGTGCTAGTGGTTTAGGGGGCACCGAGCAGTTCTTC.